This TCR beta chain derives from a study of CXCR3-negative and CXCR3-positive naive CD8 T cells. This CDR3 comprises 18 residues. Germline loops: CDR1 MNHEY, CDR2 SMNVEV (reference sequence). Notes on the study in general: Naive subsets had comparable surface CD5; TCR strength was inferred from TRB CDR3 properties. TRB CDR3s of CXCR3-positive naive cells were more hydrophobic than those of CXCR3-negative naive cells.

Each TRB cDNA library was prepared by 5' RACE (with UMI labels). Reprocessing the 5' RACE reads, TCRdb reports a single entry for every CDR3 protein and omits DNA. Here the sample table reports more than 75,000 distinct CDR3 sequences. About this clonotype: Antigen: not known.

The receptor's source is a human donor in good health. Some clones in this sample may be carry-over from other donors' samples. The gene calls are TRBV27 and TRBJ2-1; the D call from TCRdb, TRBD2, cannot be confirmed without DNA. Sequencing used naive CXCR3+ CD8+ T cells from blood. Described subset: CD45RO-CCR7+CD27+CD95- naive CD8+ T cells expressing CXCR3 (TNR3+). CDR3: CASRPYGAVAGPGDEQFF.